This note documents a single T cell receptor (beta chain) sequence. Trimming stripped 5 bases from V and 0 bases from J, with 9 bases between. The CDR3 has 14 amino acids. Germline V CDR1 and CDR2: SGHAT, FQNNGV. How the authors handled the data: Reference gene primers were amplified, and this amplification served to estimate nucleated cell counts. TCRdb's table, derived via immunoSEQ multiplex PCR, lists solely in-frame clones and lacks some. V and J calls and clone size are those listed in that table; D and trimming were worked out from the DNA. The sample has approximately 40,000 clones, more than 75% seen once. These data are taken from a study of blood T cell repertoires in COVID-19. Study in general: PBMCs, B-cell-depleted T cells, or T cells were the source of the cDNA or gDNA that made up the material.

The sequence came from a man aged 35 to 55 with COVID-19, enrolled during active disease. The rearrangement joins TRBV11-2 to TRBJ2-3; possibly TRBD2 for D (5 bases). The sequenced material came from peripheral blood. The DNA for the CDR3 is TGTGCCAGCAGCGGCCGGACTAGCACAGATACGCAGTATTTT. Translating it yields CASSGRTSTDTQYF.